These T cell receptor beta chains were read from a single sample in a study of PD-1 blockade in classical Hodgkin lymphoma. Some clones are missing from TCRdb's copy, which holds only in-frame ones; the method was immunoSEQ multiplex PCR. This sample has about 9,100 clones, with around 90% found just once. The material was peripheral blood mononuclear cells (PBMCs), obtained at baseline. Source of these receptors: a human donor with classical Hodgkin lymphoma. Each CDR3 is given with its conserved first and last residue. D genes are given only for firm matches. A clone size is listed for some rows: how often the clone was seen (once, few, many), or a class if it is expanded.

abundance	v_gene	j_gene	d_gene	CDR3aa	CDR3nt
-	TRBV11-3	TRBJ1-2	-	CASSSKREVNYGYTF	TGTGCCAGCAGCTCAAAACGGGAGGTCAACTATGGCTACACCTTC
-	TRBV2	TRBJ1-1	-	CATDPQGNTEAFF	TGTGCCACAGACCCCCAGGGGAACACTGAAGCTTTCTTT
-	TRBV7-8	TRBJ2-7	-	CASSLGTGHTYEQYF	TGTGCCAGCAGCTTAGGCACGGGTCACACCTACGAGCAGTACTTC
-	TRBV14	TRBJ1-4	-	CASSQEAGLPNEKLFF	TGTGCCAGCAGCCAAGAAGCAGGTCTGCCTAATGAAAAACTGTTTTTT
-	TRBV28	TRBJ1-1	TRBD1	CASSLDRGMNTEAFF	TGTGCCAGCAGTTTGGACAGGGGCATGAACACTGAAGCTTTCTTT
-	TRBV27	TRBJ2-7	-	CASSLSWGGPYEQYF	TGTGCCAGCAGTTTATCGTGGGGGGGGCCCTACGAGCAGTACTTC
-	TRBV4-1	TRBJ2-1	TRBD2	CASTLGGAGGSYNEQFF	TGCGCCAGCACCCTCGGGGGAGCGGGAGGGTCGTACAATGAGCAGTTCTTC
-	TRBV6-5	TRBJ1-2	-	CASSSGDANYGYTF	TGTGCCAGCAGTTCAGGGGATGCTAACTATGGCTACACCTTC
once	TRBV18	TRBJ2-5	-	CASSRDQETQYF	TGTGCCAGCTCACGAGACCAAGAGACCCAGTACTTC
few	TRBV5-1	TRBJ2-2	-	CASSLDSPNTGELFF	TGCGCCAGCAGCTTGGACAGCCCGAACACCGGGGAGCTGTTTTTT
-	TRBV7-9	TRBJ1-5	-	CASSLEGTWNQPQHF	TGTGCCAGCAGCTTAGAAGGTACCTGGAATCAGCCCCAGCATTTT
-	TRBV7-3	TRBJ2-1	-	CASSTRGGTWHNEQFF	TGTGCCAGCAGCACCAGGGGCGGGACTTGGCACAATGAGCAGTTCTTC
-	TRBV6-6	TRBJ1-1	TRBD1	CASSYSTGRNTEAFF	TGTGCCAGCAGTTACTCGACAGGGAGGAACACTGAAGCTTTCTTT
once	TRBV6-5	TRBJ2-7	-	CASSYSQELYEQYF	TGTGCCAGCAGTTACTCCCAGGAGCTTTACGAGCAGTACTTC
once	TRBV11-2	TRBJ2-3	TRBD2	CASSLTGGIDTQYF	TGTGCCAGCAGCTTAACGGGAGGAATAGATACGCAGTATTTT
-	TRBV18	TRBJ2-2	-	CASSPKAETGELFF	TGTGCCAGCTCACCGAAAGCTGAGACCGGGGAGCTGTTTTTT
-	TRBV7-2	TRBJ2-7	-	CASSPFLEARTQYF	TGTGCCAGCAGCCCATTCTTAGAGGCCCGAACGCAGTACTTC
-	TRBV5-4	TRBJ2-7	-	CASSWDWSGYEQYF	TGTGCCAGCAGCTGGGATTGGTCAGGCTACGAGCAGTACTTC
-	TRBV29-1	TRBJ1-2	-	CSARQILYGYTF	TGCAGCGCGCGACAGATCTTATATGGCTACACCTTC
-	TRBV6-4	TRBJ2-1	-	CASSDVGGSSYNEQFF	TGTGCCAGCAGTGACGTGGGCGGCAGCTCCTACAATGAGCAGTTCTTC
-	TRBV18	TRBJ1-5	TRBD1	CASSPRGDRNQPQHF	TGTGCCAGCTCGCCCAGGGGGGATCGCAATCAGCCCCAGCATTTT
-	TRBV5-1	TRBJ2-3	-	CASSGSGQPRTDTQYF	TGCGCCAGCAGCGGGAGCGGACAGCCTCGCACAGATACGCAGTATTTT
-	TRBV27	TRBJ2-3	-	CASKKHSGIMDTQYF	TGTGCCAGCAAAAAACACTCCGGGATAATGGATACGCAGTATTTT
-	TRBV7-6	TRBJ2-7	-	CASSPLSSGVGEQYF	TGTGCCAGCAGTCCTTTGTCGTCGGGGGTAGGGGAGCAGTACTTC
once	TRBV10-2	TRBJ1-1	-	CASSEQGGTTEAFF	TGCGCCAGCAGTGAGCAGGGAGGAACCACTGAAGCTTTCTTT
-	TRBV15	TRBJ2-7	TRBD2	CATSKRSGKTYEQYF	TGTGCCACCAGCAAAAGAAGCGGGAAAACCTACGAGCAGTACTTC
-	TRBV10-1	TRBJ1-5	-	CASYPPAGSQPQHF	TGCGCCAGCTACCCCCCGGCAGGTAGTCAGCCCCAGCATTTT
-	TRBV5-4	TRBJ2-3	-	CASSERGVTARTDTQYF	TGTGCCAGCAGCGAGCGAGGAGTGACAGCCCGCACAGATACGCAGTATTTT
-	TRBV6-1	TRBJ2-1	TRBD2	CASRRTAGAGNEQFF	TGTGCCAGCCGCAGAACAGCGGGAGCCGGTAATGAGCAGTTCTTC
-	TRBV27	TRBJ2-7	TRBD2	CASRLKRELSYEQYF	TGTGCCAGCAGGCTCAAGCGGGAGCTATCCTACGAGCAGTACTTC
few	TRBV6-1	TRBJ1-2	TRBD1	CASSEGDRGNGYTF	TGTGCCAGCAGTGAAGGGGACAGGGGGAATGGCTACACCTTC
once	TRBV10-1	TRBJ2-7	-	CASSEGLDSYEQYF	TGCGCCAGCAGTGAAGGCCTTGACAGCTACGAGCAGTACTTC
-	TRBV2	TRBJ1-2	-	CASIPARYGYTF	TGTGCCAGCATACCAGCCAGATATGGCTACACCTTC
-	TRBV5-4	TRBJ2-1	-	CASSLPWGESSYNEQFF	TGTGCCAGCAGCTTGCCCTGGGGGGAAAGCTCCTACAATGAGCAGTTCTTC
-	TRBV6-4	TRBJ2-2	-	CASGAGYHTGELFF	TGTGCCAGCGGTGCCGGGTATCACACCGGGGAGCTGTTTTTT
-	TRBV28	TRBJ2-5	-	CASSDSGQETQYF	TGTGCCAGCAGCGACAGCGGACAAGAGACCCAGTACTTC
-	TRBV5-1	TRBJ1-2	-	CASSLEFRTSYGYTF	TGCGCCAGCAGCTTGGAATTCAGAACCTCCTATGGCTACACCTTC
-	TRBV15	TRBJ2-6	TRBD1	CATSPGQGFTGANVLTF	TGTGCCACCAGCCCGGGACAGGGGTTCACTGGGGCCAACGTCCTGACTTTC
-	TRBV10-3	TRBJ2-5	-	CAISDVRIQETQYF	TGTGCCATCAGTGATGTAAGGATCCAAGAGACCCAGTACTTC
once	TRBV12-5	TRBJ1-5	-	CASAPDSFYSNQPQHF	TGTGCTAGTGCCCCGGACAGCTTCTATAGCAATCAGCCCCAGCATTTT
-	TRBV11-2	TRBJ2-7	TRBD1	CASSLAGGSYEQYF	TGTGCCAGCAGCTTAGCAGGGGGTTCCTACGAGCAGTACTTC
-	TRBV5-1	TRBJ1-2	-	CASSLDPGKGFGYTF	TGCGCCAGCAGCTTGGATCCAGGGAAGGGTTTTGGCTACACCTTC
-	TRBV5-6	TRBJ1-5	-	CASSLNGQYSNQPQHF	TGTGCCAGCAGCTTGAATGGACAGTATAGCAATCAGCCCCAGCATTTT
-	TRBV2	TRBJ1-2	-	CASWLHGLRGYTF	TGTGCCAGCTGGCTACACGGGCTGAGGGGCTACACCTTC
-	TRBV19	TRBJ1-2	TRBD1	CASSGDRNLYGYTF	TGTGCCAGTAGTGGGGACAGAAACCTATATGGCTACACCTTC
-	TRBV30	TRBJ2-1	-	CAWSELVFEQFF	TGTGCCTGGAGTGAATTGGTGTTTGAGCAGTTCTTC
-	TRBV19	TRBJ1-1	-	CASSIRGLEAFF	TGTGCCAGTAGTATCCGCGGCCTCGAAGCTTTCTTT
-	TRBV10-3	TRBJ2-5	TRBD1	CAISEPDRGETQYF	TGTGCCATCAGTGAGCCGGACAGGGGAGAGACCCAGTACTTC
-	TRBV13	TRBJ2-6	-	CASSFEGEGPGANVLTF	TGTGCCAGCAGTTTTGAGGGCGAGGGTCCTGGGGCCAACGTCCTGACTTTC
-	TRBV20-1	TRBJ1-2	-	CSARDPVDTF	TGCAGTGCTAGAGATCCCGTAGACACCTTC
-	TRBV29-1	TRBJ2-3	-	CSVEDGLITDTQYF	TGCAGCGTTGAAGACGGCCTAATCACAGATACGCAGTATTTT
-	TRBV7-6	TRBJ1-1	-	CASSLLGVDTEAFF	TGTGCCAGCAGCTTACTGGGGGTCGACACTGAAGCTTTCTTT
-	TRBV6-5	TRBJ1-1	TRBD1	CASRQGGMNTEAFF	TGTGCCAGCAGGCAAGGGGGCATGAACACTGAAGCTTTCTTT
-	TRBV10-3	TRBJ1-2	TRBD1	CAIRLGTGGSGYTF	TGTGCCATCAGGCTGGGGACAGGGGGAAGTGGCTACACCTTC
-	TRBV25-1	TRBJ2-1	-	CASSEAGLYNEQFF	TGTGCCAGCAGTGAAGCAGGCCTCTACAATGAGCAGTTCTTC
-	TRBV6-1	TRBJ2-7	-	CASSVEGRRSYEQYF	TGTGCCAGCAGTGTGGAGGGTCGGCGTTCCTACGAGCAGTACTTC
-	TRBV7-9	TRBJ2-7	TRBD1	CASSSRRQGNHEQYF	TGTGCCAGCAGCTCCCGGAGACAGGGGAACCACGAGCAGTACTTC